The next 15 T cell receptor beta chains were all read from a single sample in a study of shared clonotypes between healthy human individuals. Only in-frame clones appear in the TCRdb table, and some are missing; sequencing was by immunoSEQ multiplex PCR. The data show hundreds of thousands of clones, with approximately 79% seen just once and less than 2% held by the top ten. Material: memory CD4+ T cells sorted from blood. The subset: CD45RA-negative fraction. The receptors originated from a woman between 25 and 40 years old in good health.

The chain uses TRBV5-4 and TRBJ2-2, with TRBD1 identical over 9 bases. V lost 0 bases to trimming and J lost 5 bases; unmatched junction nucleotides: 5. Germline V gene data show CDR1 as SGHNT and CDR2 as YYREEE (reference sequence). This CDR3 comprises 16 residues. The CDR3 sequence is CASSLGDRAITGELFF. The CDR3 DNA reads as TGTGCCAGCAGCTTGGGGGACAGGGCTATAACCGGGGAGCTGTTTTTT.

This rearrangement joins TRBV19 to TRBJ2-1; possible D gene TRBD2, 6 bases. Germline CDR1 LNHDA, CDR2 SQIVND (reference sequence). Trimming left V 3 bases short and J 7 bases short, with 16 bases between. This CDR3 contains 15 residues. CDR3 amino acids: CASSMLRAGSNEQFF. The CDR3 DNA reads TGTGCCAGTAGTATGCTCAGGGCGGGGAGTAATGAGCAGTTCTTC.

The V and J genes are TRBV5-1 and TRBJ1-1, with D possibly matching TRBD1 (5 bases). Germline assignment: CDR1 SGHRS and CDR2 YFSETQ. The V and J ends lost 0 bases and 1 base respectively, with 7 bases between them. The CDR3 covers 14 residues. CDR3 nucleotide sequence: TGCGCCAGCAGCTTGGTTAGGGGGAACACTGAAGCTTTCTTT. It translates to CASSLVRGNTEAFF.

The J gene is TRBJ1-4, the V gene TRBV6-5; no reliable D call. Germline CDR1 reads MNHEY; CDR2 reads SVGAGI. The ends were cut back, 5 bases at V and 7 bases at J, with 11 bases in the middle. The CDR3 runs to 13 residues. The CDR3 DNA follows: TGTGCCAGCAGTGCTACGATCGGTGAAAAACTGTTTTTT. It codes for CASSATIGEKLFF.

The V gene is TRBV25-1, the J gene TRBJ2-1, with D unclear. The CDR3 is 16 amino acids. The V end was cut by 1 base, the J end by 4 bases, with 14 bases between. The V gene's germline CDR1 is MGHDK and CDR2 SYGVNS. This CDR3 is CASSESGSWKYNEQFF. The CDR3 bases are TGTGCCAGCAGTGAATCCGGTTCGTGGAAGTACAATGAGCAGTTCTTC.

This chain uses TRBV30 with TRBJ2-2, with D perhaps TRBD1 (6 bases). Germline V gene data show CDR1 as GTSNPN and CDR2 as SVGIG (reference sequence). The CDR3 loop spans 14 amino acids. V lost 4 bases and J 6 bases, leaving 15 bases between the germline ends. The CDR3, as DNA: TGTGCCTGGACCCCGGAAGGACAGCCCGGGGAGCTGTTTTTT. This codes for CAWTPEGQPGELFF.

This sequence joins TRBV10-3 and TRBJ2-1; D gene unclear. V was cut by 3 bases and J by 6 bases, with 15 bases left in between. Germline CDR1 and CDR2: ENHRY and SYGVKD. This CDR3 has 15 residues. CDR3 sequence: CAISDVNRNRNEQFF. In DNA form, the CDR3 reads TGTGCCATCAGTGATGTCAACCGAAACCGCAATGAGCAGTTCTTC.

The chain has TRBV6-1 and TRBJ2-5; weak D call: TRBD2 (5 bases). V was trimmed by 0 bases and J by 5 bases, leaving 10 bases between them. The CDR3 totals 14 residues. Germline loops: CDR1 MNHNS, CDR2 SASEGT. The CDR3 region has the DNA TGTGCCAGCAGTGAAGCTAACAGAGGGGAGACCCAGTACTTC. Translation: CASSEANRGETQYF.

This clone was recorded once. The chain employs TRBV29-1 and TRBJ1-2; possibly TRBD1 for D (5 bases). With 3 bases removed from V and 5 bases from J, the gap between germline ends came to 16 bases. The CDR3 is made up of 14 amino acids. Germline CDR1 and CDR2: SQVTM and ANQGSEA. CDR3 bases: TGCAGCGTTGAGGGGACCTCCCGGCTGTATGGCTACACCTTC. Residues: CSVEGTSRLYGYTF.

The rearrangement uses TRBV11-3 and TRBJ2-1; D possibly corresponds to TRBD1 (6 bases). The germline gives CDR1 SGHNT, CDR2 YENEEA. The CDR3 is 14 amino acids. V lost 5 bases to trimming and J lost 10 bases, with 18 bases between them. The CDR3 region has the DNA TGTGCCAGCAGCCACCAGGGGCTTCGGGACGAGCAGTTCTTC. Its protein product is CASSHQGLRDEQFF.

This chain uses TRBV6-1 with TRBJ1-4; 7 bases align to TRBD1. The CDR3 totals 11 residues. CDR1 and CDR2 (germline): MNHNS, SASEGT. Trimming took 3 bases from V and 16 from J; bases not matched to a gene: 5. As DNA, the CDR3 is TGTGCCAGCAGTGATAGGGACAGCCCGTTTTTT. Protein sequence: CASSDRDSPFF.

The CDR3 protein is CASSIMASGRGAETQYF. In DNA, the CDR3 is TGTGCCAGTAGTATTATGGCTAGCGGGCGGGGGGCAGAGACCCAGTACTTC. The chain is built from TRBV19 and TRBJ2-5; TRBD2 matches at 8 bases. The CDR3 sequence is 17 residues long. Germline-derived CDR1 and CDR2 are LNHDA and SQIVND (reference sequence). V gave up 3 bases and J gave up 4 bases; unmatched junction bases: 13. The entire variable domain, with the rest obtained from reference TRBV19 and TRBJ2-5, is as follows: DGGITQSPKYLFRKEGQNVTLSCEQNLNHDAMYWYRQDPGQGLRLIYYSQIVNDFQKGDIAEGYSVSREKKESFPLTVTSAQKNPTAFYLCASSIMASGRGAETQYFGPGTRLLVL.

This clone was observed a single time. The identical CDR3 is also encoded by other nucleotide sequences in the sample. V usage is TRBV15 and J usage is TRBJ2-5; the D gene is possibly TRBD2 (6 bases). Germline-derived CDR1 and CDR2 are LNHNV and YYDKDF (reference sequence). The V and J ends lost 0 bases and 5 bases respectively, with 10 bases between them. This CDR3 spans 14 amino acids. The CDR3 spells CATSRDAGGETQYF. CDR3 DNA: TGTGCCACCAGCAGAGATGCAGGAGGGGAGACCCAGTACTTC.

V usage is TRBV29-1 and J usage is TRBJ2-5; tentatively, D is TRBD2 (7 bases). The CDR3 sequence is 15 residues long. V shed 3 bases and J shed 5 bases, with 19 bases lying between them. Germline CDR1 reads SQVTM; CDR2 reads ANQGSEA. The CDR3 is CSVDAGLGGGETQYF. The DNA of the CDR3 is TGCAGCGTTGACGCGGGGTTAGGGGGAGGGGAGACCCAGTACTTC. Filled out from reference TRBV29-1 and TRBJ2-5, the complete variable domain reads SAVISQKPSRDICQRGTSLTIQCQVDSQVTMMFWYRQQPGQSLTLIATANQGSEATYESGFVIDKFPISRPNLTFSTLTVSNMSPEDSSIYLCSVDAGLGGGETQYFGPGTRLLVL.

CDR3: CASRWPGSNQPQHF. The CDR3, as DNA: TGTGCCAGCAGGTGGCCAGGGAGCAATCAGCCCCAGCATTTT. V is TRBV6-6 and J is TRBJ1-5, with D possibly being TRBD1 (5 bases). Germline CDR1 MNHNY, CDR2 SVGAGI (reference sequence). The V and J ends lost 6 bases and 1 base respectively, with 10 bases between them. The CDR3 has 14 residues.